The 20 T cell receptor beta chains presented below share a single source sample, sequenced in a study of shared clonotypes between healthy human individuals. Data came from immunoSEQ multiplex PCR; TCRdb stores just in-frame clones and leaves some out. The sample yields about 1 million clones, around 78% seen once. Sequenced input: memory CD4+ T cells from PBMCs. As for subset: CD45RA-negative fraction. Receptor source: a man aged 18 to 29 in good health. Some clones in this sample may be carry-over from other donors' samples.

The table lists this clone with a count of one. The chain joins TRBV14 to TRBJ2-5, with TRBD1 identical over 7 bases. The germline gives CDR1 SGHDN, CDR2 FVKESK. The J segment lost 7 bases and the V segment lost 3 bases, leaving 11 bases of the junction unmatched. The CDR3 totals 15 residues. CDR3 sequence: CASSQDRTGEGTQYF. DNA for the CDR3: TGTGCCAGCAGCCAGGATCGGACAGGCGAGGGGACCCAGTACTTC.

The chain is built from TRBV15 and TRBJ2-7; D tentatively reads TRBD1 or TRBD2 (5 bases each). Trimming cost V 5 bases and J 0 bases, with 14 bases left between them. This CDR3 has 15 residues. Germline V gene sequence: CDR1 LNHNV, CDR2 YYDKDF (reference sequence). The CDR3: CATSLSGTSSYEQYF. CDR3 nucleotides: TGTGCCACCAGCCTCTCAGGGACCTCCTCCTACGAGCAGTACTTC.

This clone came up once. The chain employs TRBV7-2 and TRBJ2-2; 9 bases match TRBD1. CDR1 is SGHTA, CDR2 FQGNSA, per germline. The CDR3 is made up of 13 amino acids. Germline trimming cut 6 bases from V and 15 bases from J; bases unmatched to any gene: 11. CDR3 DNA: TGTGCCAGCAGTCGTACCGGGACAGGGAAAATGTTTTTT. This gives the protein CASSRTGTGKMFF.

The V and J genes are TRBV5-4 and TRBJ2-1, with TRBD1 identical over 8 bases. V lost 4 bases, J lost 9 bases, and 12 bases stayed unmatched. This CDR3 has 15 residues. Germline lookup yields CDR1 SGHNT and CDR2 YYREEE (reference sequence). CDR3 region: CASSGIAEGQAEQFF. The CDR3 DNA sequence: TGTGCCAGCAGCGGAATAGCGGAGGGACAGGCTGAGCAGTTCTTC.

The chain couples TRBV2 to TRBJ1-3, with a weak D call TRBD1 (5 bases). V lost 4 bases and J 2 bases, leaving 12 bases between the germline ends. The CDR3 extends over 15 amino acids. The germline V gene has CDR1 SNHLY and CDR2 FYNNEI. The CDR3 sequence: CASSVIGGTGNTIYF. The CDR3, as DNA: TGTGCCAGCAGTGTCATCGGGGGGACTGGAAACACCATATATTTT.

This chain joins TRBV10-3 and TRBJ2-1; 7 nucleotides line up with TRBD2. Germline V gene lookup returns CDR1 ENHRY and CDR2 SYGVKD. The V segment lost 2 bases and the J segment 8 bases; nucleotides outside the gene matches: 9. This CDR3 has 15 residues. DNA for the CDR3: TGTGCCATCAGTGAGGGAGCGGGATCCCCCCATGAGCAGTTCTTC. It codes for CAISEGAGSPHEQFF.

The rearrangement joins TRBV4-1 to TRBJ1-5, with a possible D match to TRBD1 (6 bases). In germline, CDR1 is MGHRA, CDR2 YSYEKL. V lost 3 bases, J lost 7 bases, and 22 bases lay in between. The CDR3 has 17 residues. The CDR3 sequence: CASSHPTGKGVGQPQHF. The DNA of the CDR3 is TGCGCCAGCAGCCATCCTACAGGGAAGGGGGTGGGGCAGCCCCAGCATTTT.

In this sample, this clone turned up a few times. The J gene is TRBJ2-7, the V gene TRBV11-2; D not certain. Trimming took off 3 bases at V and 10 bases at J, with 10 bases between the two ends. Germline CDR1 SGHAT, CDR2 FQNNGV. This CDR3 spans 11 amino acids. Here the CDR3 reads CASSFVKAQYF. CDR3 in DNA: TGTGCCAGCAGCTTTGTAAAGGCTCAGTACTTC.

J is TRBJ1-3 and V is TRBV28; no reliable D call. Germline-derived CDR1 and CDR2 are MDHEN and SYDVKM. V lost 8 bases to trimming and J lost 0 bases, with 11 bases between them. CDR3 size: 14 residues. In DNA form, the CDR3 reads TGTGCCAGCGGCTTGGGTACCTCTGGAAACACCATATATTTT. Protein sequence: CASGLGTSGNTIYF.

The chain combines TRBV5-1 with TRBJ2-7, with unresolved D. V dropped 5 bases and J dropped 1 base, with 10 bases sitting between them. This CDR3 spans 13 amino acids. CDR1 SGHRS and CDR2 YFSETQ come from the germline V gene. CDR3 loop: CASRSGGSYEQYF. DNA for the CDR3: TGCGCCAGCAGGTCAGGCGGATCCTACGAGCAGTACTTC.

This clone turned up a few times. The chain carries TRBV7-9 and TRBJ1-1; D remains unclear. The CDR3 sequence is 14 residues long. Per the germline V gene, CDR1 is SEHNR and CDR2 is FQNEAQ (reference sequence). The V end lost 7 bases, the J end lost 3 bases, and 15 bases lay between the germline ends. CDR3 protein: CASTRGGGDTEAFF. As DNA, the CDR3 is TGTGCCAGCACCAGAGGAGGAGGTGACACTGAAGCTTTCTTT.

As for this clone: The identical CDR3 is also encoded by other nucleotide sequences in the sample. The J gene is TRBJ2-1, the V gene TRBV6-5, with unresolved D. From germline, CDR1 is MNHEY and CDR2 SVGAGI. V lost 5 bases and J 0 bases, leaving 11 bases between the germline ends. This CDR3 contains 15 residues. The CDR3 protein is CASSLRRSSYNEQFF. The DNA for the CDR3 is TGTGCCAGCAGTCTTAGACGGAGCTCCTACAATGAGCAGTTCTTC.

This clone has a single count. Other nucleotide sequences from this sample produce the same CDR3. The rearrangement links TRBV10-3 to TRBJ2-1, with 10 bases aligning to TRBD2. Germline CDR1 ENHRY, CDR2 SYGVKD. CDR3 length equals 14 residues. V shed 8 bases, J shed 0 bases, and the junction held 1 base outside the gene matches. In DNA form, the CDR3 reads TGTGCCATCTCTAGCGGGAGCTCCTACAATGAGCAGTTCTTC. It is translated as CAISSGSSYNEQFF.

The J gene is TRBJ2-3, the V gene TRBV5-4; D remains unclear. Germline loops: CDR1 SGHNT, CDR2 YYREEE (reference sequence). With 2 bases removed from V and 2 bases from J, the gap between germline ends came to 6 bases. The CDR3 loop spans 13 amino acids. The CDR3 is CASSFPHTDTQYF. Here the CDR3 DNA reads TGTGCCAGCAGCTTTCCACACACAGATACGCAGTATTTT.

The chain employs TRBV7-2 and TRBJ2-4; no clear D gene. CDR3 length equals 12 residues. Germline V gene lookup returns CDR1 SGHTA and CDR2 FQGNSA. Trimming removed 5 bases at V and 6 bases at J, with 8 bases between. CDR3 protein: CASSLIGNIQYF. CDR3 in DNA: TGTGCCAGCAGCCTTATAGGAAACATTCAGTACTTC.

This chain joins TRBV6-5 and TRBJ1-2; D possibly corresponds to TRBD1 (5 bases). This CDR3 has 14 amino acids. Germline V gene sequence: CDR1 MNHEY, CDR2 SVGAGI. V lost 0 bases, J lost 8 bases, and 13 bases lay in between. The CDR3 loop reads CASSYSSAGSGYTF. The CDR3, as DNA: TGTGCCAGCAGTTACTCAAGTGCAGGGAGCGGCTACACCTTC.

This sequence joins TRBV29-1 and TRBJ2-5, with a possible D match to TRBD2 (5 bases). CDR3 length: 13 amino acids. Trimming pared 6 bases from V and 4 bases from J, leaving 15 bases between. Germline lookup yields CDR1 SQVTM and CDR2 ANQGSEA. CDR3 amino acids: CSVQGLLAETQYF. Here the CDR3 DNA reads TGCAGCGTCCAAGGACTGCTGGCAGAGACCCAGTACTTC.

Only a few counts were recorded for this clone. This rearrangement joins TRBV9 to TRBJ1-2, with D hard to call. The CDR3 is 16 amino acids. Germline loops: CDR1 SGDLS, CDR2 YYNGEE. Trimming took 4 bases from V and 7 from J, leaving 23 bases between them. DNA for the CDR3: TGTGCCAGCAGCCCTTTCAATCCCTCGCCCCCCCGTGGCTACACCTTC. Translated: CASSPFNPSPPRGYTF.

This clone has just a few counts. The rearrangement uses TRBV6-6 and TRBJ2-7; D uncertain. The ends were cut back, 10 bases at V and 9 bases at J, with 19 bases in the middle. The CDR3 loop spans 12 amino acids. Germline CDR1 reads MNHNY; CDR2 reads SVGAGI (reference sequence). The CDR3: CATPAAEFGQYF. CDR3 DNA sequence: TGTGCCACGCCCGCCGCAGAGTTTGGGCAGTACTTC.

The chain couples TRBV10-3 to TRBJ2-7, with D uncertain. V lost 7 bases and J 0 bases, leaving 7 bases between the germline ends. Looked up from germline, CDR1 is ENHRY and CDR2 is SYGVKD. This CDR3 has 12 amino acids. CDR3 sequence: CAITDSSYEQYF. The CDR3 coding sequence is TGTGCCATCACCGATAGCTCCTACGAGCAGTACTTC.